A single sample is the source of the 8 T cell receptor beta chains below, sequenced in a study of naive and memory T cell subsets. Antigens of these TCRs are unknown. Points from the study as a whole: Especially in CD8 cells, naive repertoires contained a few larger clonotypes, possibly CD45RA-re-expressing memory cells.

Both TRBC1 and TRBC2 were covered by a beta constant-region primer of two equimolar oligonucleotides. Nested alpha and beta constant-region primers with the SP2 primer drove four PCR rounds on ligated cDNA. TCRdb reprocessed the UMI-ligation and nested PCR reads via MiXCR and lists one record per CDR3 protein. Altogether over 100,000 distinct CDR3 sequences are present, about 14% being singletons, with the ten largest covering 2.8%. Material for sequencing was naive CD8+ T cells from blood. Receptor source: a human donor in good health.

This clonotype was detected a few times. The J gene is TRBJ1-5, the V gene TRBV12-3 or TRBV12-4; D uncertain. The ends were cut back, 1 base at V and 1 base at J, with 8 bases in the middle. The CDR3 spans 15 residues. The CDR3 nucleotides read TGTGCCAGCAGTTTAGGGGATGCAAGCAATCAGCCCCAGCATTTT. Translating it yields CASSLGDASNQPQHF.

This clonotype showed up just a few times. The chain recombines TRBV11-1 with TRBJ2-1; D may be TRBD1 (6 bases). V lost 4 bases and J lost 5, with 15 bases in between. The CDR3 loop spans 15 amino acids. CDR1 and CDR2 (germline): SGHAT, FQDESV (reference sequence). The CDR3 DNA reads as TGTGCCAGCAGCTCCCGGGACACCCTTAACAATGAGCAGTTCTTC. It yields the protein CASSSRDTLNNEQFF.

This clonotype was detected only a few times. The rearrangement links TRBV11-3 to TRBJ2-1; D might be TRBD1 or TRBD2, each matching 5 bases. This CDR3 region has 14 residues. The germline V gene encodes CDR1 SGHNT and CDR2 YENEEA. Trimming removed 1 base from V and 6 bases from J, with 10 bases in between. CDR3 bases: TGTGCCAGCAGCTTAGGGTCGGGACCCAATGAGCAGTTCTTC. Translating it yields CASSLGSGPNEQFF.

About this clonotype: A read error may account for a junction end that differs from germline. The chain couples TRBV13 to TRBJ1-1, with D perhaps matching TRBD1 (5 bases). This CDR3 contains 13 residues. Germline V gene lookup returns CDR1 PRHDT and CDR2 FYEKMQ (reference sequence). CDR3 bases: TGTGCCAGCAGCGCGGGCATGGGGACTGTAGCTTTCTTT. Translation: CASSAGMGTVAFF.

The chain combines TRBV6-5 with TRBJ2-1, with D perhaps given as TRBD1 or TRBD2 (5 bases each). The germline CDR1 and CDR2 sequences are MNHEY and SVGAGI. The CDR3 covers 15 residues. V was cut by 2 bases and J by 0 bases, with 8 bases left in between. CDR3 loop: CASSYGGSSYNEQFF. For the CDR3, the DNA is TGTGCCAGCAGTTACGGGGGAAGCTCCTACAATGAGCAGTTCTTC.

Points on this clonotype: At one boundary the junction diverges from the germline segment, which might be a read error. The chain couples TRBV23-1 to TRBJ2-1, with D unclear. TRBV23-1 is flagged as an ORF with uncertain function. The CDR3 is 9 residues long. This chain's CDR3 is CASSQSGIF. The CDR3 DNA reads TGCGCCAGCAGTCAATCAGGCATCTTC.

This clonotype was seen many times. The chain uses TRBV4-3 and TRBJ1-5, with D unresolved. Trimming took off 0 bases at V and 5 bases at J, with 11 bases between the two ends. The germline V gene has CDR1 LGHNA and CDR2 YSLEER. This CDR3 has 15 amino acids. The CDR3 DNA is TGCGCCAGCAGCCAAGATGATAGCGCCCATCAGCCCCAGCATTTT. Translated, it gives CASSQDDSAHQPQHF.

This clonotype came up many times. The CDR3 DNA is TGTGCCAGCAGCCAAACCGAGTCTCCCCGGGATACGCAGTATTTT. This translates into CASSQTESPRDTQYF. This chain uses TRBV11-3 with TRBJ2-3; no clear D gene. Trimming stripped 5 bases from V and 6 bases from J, with 18 bases between. The CDR3 spans 15 residues. The germline CDR1 and CDR2 sequences are SGHNT and YENEEA.